This T cell receptor beta chain stems from a study of blood T cell repertoires in COVID-19. About the study: Spain, Italy and the United States supplied samples that represented acute and convalescent COVID-19.

Trimming stripped 3 bases from V and 5 bases from J, with 9 bases between. From germline, CDR1 is SGHDT and CDR2 YYEEEE. CDR3 size: 13 residues. Profiling relied on immunoSEQ multiplex PCR, and the TCRdb table lists in-frame clones only, not all of them. The sample yields some 50,000 clones, around 90% seen once. The clonotype originates from a man between 70 and 80 years old with active COVID-19. Sequenced sample: peripheral blood. V is TRBV5-6 and J is TRBJ2-1; D unclear. CDR3 in amino acids: CASSSSKDNEQFF. In DNA form, the CDR3 reads TGTGCCAGCAGCTCCTCTAAAGACAATGAGCAGTTCTTC.